A selection of T cell receptor beta chains follows, all from one sample in a study of neurological immune-mediated disorders. From the 5' RACE reads, TCRdb called clonotypes with MiXCR, one entry per CDR3 protein. The table has 46,000 or so distinct CDR3 sequences, around 4.3% seen once; the top ten hold 5.5% to 6%. Sequenced material: PBMCs. These receptors came from a woman aged 55-69 years with multiple sclerosis. Each CDR3 is given with its conserved first and last residue. The D gene is left open where the match is weak. Some rows mark clone size as missing; the rest say once, few, many or name a class of expanded clone.

>TRBD1|TRBJ2-7|TRBV5-1|few
CASSLGTGDTYEQYF
TGCGCCAGCAGCTTAGGGACAGGGGATACCTACGAGCAGTACTTC
>TRBD1|TRBJ2-2|TRBV4-1|-
CASSHTGTENTGELFF
TGCGCCAGCAGCCACACAGGGACAGAAAACACCGGGGAGCTGTTTTTT
>-|TRBJ2-2|TRBV5-1|-
CASSLVGDANTGELFF
TGCGCCAGCAGCTTGGTCGGCGACGCGAACACCGGGGAGCTGTTTTTT
>-|TRBJ1-5|TRBV6-2/TRBV6-3|many
CASSLNANQPQHF
TGTGCCAGCAGTTTGAACGCAAATCAGCCCCAGCATTTT
>TRBD1|TRBJ1-6|TRBV5-1|many
CASSDPGQGASPLHF
TGCGCCAGCAGCGACCCGGGACAGGGCGCTTCACCCCTCCACTTT
>TRBD1|TRBJ1-5|TRBV28|few
CASSPPGQGVQPQNF
TGTGCCAGCAGTCCACCGGGACAGGGGGTTCAGCCCCAGAATTTT
>-|TRBJ2-1|TRBV5-1|many
CASRPRSSYNEQFF
TGCGCCAGTCGTCCGAGGAGCTCCTACAATGAGCAGTTCTTC
>-|TRBJ2-1|TRBV20-1|many
CSARDFLVVNEQFF
TGCAGTGCTAGAGATTTTTTGGTAGTTAATGAGCAGTTCTTC
>-|TRBJ2-5|TRBV9|many
CASSGPRRTDQETQYF
TGTGCCAGCAGCGGTCCCCGGAGGACAGATCAAGAGACCCAGTACTTC
>-|TRBJ2-7|TRBV15|many
CATSRAVDSLEQYF
TGTGCCACCAGCAGAGCGGTGGACTCGCTTGAGCAGTACTTC
>-|TRBJ1-1|TRBV7-9|many
CASSLQLPEAFF
TGTGCCAGCAGCTTACAATTGCCTGAAGCTTTCTTT
>-|TRBJ2-5|TRBV7-2|many
CASSLRTQETQYF
TGTGCCAGCAGCTTGCGGACTCAAGAGACCCAGTACTTC
>TRBD2|TRBJ2-1|TRBV9|many
CASSYASGRNEQFF
TGTGCCAGCAGCTACGCTAGCGGGAGAAATGAGCAGTTCTTC
>TRBD2|TRBJ2-5|TRBV20-1|many
CSAPAGGREYQETQYF
TGCAGTGCTCCAGCGGGGGGGCGGGAGTACCAAGAGACCCAGTACTTC
>-|TRBJ1-6|TRBV6-5|-
CASSYRELGSPLHF
TGTGCCAGCAGTTACAGGGAGCTTGGGTCACCCCTCCACTTT
>-|TRBJ2-1|TRBV28|many
CASSELGLLYEQFF
TGTGCCAGCAGCGAACTTGGCCTCCTCTATGAGCAGTTCTTC
>-|TRBJ2-1|TRBV15|many
CATSRDYNSNEQFF
TGTGCCACCAGCAGAGATTATAATAGCAATGAGCAGTTCTTC